This T cell receptor (beta chain) was sequenced in a study of shared clonotypes between healthy human individuals. Only in-frame clones appear in the TCRdb table, and some are missing; sequencing was by immunoSEQ multiplex PCR. The repertoire holds 1.4 million to 1.5 million clones, more than 95% seen once, with roughly 1.2% in the top ten. Germline loops: CDR1 ENHRY, CDR2 SYGVKD. This CDR3 contains 13 residues. V was clipped by 11 bases and J by 5 bases, with 18 bases between them. About this clone itself: Its antigen is unidentified.

Whole-study findings and limits: The rarefaction results pointed to incomplete sorted-subset sequencing despite large depth.

The chain is built from TRBV10-3 and TRBJ2-5; tentatively, D is TRBD1 (6 bases). This TCR derives from a man aged 30-40 years in good health. Input material: naive CD4+ T cells sorted from blood. Sample subset: CD45RA+ positively selected. The CDR3 DNA follows: TGTGCCGTCTCTCAGGGGTTTAGGGAGACCCAGTACTTC. This codes for CAVSQGFRETQYF.